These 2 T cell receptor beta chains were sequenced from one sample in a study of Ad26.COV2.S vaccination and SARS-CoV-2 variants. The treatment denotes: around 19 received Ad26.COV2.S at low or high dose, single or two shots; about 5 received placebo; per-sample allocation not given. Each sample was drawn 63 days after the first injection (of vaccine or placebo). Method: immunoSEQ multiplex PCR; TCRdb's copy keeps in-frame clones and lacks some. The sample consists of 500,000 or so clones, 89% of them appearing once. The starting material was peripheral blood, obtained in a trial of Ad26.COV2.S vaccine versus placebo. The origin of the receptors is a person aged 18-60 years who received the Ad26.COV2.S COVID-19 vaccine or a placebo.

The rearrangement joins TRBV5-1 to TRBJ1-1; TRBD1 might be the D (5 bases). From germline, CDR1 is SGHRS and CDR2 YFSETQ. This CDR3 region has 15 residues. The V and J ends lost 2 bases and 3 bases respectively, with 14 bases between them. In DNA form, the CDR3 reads TGCGCCAGCAGCTTAGACGGGGACGGGGACACTGAAGCTTTCTTT. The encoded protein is CASSLDGDGDTEAFF.

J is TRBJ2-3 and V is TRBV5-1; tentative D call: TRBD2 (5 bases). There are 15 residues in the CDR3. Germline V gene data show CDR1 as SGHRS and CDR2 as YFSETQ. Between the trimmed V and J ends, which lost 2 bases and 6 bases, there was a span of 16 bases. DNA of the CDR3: TGCGCCAGCAGCTTCGGGCGGGTTCCGGGGGATACGCAGTATTTT. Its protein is CASSFGRVPGDTQYF. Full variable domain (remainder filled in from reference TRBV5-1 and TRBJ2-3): KAGVTQTPRYLIKTRGQQVTLSCSPISGHRSVSWYQQTPGQGLQFLFEYFSETQRNKGNFPGRFSGRQFSNSRSEMNVSTLELGDSALYLCASSFGRVPGDTQYFGPGTRLTVL.